A single sample is the source of the 20 T cell receptor beta chains below, sequenced in a study of T cell repertoires in cytomegalovirus infection (dated by TCRdb to between 2019 and 2020). The sample's treatment or condition label is to be understood as: in vitro stimulation with specific CMV peptide epitopes to enrich CMV-specific T cells. The run used an Illumina HiSeq 1500. TCRdb redid the processing of the public reads, applying fastp at Q25 and MiXCR, and retained in-frame beta chains. One record per CDR3 amino acid sequence lists the most common genes and DNA. This sample comprises 650,000 to 850,000 distinct CDR3 sequences, almost 30% of them detected only once. Around 13% of the sample lies in the top ten. Their cognate antigens are unknown. The specimen was cultured CD8+ T cells from PBMCs, collected from culture after CMV antigen stimulation. The receptor source for this set is a human donor in good health (CMV status not recorded). Some clones in this sample may be carry-over from other donors' samples.

This clonotype came up a few times. V and J are TRBV4-2 and TRBJ2-1; D call uncertain. The CDR3 totals 12 residues. Deletions cut 2 bases from V and 5 bases from J, with 4 bases between. Germline V gene sequence: CDR1 LGHNA, CDR2 YNFKEQ. CDR3 loop: CASSQPNNEQFF. CDR3 sequence (DNA): TGTGCCAGCAGCCAACCTAACAATGAGCAGTTCTTC.

This clonotype showed up many times. CDR3 DNA: TGTGCCAGCGGACAGGGGCCCTACGAGCAGTACTTC. Its translation is CASGQGPYEQYF. This chain links TRBV7-6 with TRBJ2-7, with 9 bases that match TRBD1. The ends lost 8 bases at V and 2 bases at J; junction bases unmatched: 1. The CDR3 is 12 amino acids. Germline loops: CDR1 SGHVS, CDR2 FNYEAQ.

This clonotype occurred many times. The chain couples TRBV12-3 or TRBV12-4 to TRBJ1-2, with D possibly matching TRBD1 (6 bases). The CDR3 runs to 13 residues. Trimming left V 5 bases short and J 8 bases short, with 15 bases between. CDR3 nucleotide sequence: TGTGCCAGCAGTCCCGGACAGCCTGAAGGCTACACCTTC. Translated: CASSPGQPEGYTF.

This clonotype showed up just once. The chain has TRBV5-1 and TRBJ1-4, with a weak D call TRBD1 (5 bases). Trimming took 3 bases from V and 4 from J, leaving 13 bases between them. Germline CDR1 reads SGHRS; CDR2 reads YFSETQ. CDR3 length: 15 residues. The CDR3 loop is CASSSRGADNEKLFF. In DNA form, the CDR3 reads TGCGCCAGCAGCTCCAGAGGGGCCGATAATGAAAAACTGTTTTTT.

The chain employs TRBV19 and TRBJ2-1; D unresolved. CDR3 length: 15 residues. The V end was cut by 3 bases, the J end by 2 bases, with 11 bases between. In germline, CDR1 is LNHDA, CDR2 SQIVND (reference sequence). The CDR3 bases are TGTGCCAGTAGTATTAGTGGGATCACCTACAATGAGCAGTTCTTC. Translated: CASSISGITYNEQFF.

The rearrangement uses TRBV7-9 and TRBJ1-6; D gene ambiguous. This CDR3 contains 12 residues. Germline-derived CDR1 and CDR2 are SEHNR and FQNEAQ (reference sequence). V was clipped by 6 bases and J by 5 bases, with 5 bases between them. Here the CDR3 DNA reads TGTGCCAGCAGGGAAAATAATTCACCCCTCCACTTT. It codes for CASRENNSPLHF.

This clonotype has just a few counts. The rearrangement links TRBV12-3 or TRBV12-4 to TRBJ1-4, with 8 bases identical to TRBD1. The J segment lost 8 bases and the V segment lost 3 bases, leaving 14 bases of the junction unmatched. CDR3 length: 17 amino acids. The CDR3 coding sequence is TGTGCCAGCAGTTTCAGGACAGGGCAAGGTTTTAACGAAAAACTGTTTTTT. Its protein product is CASSFRTGQGFNEKLFF.

This clonotype was detected only a few times. This rearrangement joins TRBV12-3 or TRBV12-4 to TRBJ1-5; D unresolved. This CDR3 has 17 amino acids. The V end lost 3 bases, the J end lost 0 bases, and 15 bases lay between the germline ends. The CDR3 is CASSFQVAGDSNQPQHF. The CDR3 DNA reads TGTGCCAGCAGTTTTCAGGTCGCTGGTGATAGCAATCAGCCCCAGCATTTT.

This clonotype was seen only a few times. V and J are TRBV7-9 and TRBJ2-5, with a possible D match to TRBD2 (6 bases). This CDR3 is 14 amino acids long. CDR1 and CDR2 (germline): SEHNR, FQNEAQ (reference sequence). Trimming cost V 5 bases and J 2 bases, with 12 bases left between them. CDR3 nucleotide sequence: TGTGCCAGCAGCACGACTAGAAAGCAAGAGACCCAGTACTTC. Protein product: CASSTTRKQETQYF.

CDR3 region: CASSESAGLNYGYTF. CDR3 sequence (DNA): TGTGCCAGCAGTGAATCTGCAGGTTTGAACTATGGCTACACCTTC. The chain employs TRBV25-1 and TRBJ1-2; D is undetermined. Germline CDR1 reads MGHDK; CDR2 reads SYGVNS. V was trimmed by 1 base and J by 2 bases, leaving 11 bases between them. The CDR3 totals 15 residues.

This clonotype was observed once. The chain couples TRBV5-4 to TRBJ1-6; the match to TRBD1 covers 9 bases. J gave up 10 bases and V 1 base, and 3 bases lay outside the gene matches. The CDR3 sequence is 14 residues long. Germline V gives CDR1 SGHNT, CDR2 YYREEE (reference sequence). The DNA for the CDR3 is TGTGCCAGCAGCTTGACAGGGGGCACGTCACCCCTCCACTTT. This encodes CASSLTGGTSPLHF.

A word on this clonotype: At one boundary the junction diverges from the germline segment, which might be a read error. The chain uses TRBV7-9 and TRBJ1-1; a possible D gene is TRBD1 (6 bases). CDR3 length: 12 amino acids. Germline V CDR1 and CDR2: SEHNR, FQNEAQ (reference sequence). The CDR3 reads CASRLGGLEAFF. CDR3 in DNA: TGTGCCAGCAGATTAGGGGGACTCGAAGCTTTCTTT. Combining the CDR3 with reference TRBV7-9 and TRBJ1-1 gives the whole variable domain DTGVSQNPRHKITKRGQNVTFRCDPISEHNRLYWYRQTLGQGPEFLTYFQNEAQLEKSRLLSDRFSAERPKGSFSTLEIQRTEQGDSAMYLCASRLGGLEAFFGQGTRLTVV.

The genes are TRBV6-5 and TRBJ2-5; tentatively, D is TRBD2 (5 bases). CDR1 MNHEY and CDR2 SVGAGI come from the germline V gene. V gave up 5 bases and J gave up 1 base, with 11 bases separating them. This CDR3 contains 14 residues. CDR3 sequence (DNA): TGTGCCAGCAGTACCCCGGGGATCCAAGAGACCCAGTACTTC. It encodes CASSTPGIQETQYF.

This clonotype showed up just a few times. This chain uses TRBV6-5 with TRBJ2-3; D may be TRBD2 (6 bases). In germline, CDR1 is MNHEY, CDR2 SVGAGI. The V end was cut by 2 bases, the J end by 0 bases, with 12 bases between. The CDR3 extends over 16 amino acids. CDR3 amino acids: CASSYGVADSTDTQYF. In DNA, the CDR3 is TGTGCCAGCAGTTACGGGGTAGCGGATAGCACAGATACGCAGTATTTT.

The CDR3 nucleotides are TGTGCCAGTAGTACCTTAGCGGGGGAGAACACCGGGGAGCTGTTTTTT. Its translation: CASSTLAGENTGELFF. The gene calls are TRBV19 and TRBJ2-2; the match to TRBD2 covers 9 bases. This CDR3 is 16 amino acids long. The V gene's germline CDR1 is LNHDA and CDR2 SQIVND (reference sequence). The trim removed 4 bases at V and 1 base at J, leaving 4 bases unmatched.

This clonotype was counted at least ten times. The rearrangement links TRBV7-2 to TRBJ2-5; 16 bases map to TRBD2. The V segment lost 1 base and the J segment 5 bases; nucleotides outside the gene matches: 7. Germline-derived CDR1 and CDR2 are SGHTA and FQGNSA. The length of the CDR3 is 18 residues. The CDR3 coding sequence is TGTGCCAGCAGCTTAGAGGGACTAGCGGGGGGGCGGTTTGAGACCCAGTACTTC. Translating gives CASSLEGLAGGRFETQYF.

V gene TRBV29-1 combines with J gene TRBJ2-6; 8 bases map to TRBD1. The V gene end was trimmed by 0 bases and the J gene end by 0 bases; junction bases not matched to a gene: 10. The V gene's germline CDR1 is SQVTM and CDR2 ANQGSEA. The CDR3 consists of 19 residues. CDR3 in amino acids: CSVEDLDRAPGSGANVLTF. The CDR3 coding sequence is TGCAGCGTTGAAGACCTGGACAGGGCACCCGGCTCTGGGGCCAACGTCCTGACTTTC. Filled out from reference TRBV29-1 and TRBJ2-6, the complete variable domain reads SAVISQKPSRDICQRGTSLTIQCQVDSQVTMMFWYRQQPGQSLTLIATANQGSEATYESGFVIDKFPISRPNLTFSTLTVSNMSPEDSSIYLCSVEDLDRAPGSGANVLTFGAGSRLTVL.

This clonotype has a handful of counts. The rearrangement joins TRBV7-6 to TRBJ1-1, with D unclear. V lost 8 bases to trimming and J lost 1 base, with 17 bases between them. Germline V lookup: CDR1 SGHVS, CDR2 FNYEAQ. The CDR3 has 15 residues. The CDR3 DNA sequence: TGTGCCAGCGCAAATGGGTGGGAAAAGAACACTGAAGCTTTCTTT. As protein: CASANGWEKNTEAFF. Filled out from reference TRBV7-6 and TRBJ1-1, the complete variable domain reads GAGVSQSPRYKVTKRGQDVALRCDPISGHVSLYWYRQALGQGPEFLTYFNYEAQQDKSGLPNDRFSAERPEGSISTLTIQRTEQRDSAMYRCASANGWEKNTEAFFGQGTRLTVV.

In its sample, this clonotype was seen many times. The CDR3 sequence is CASSLGGFGEAFF. Here the CDR3 DNA reads TGTGCCAGCAGCCTCGGGGGGTTCGGTGAAGCTTTCTTT. The V and J genes are TRBV7-9 and TRBJ1-1; D possibly corresponds to TRBD1 (5 bases). The CDR3 has 13 amino acids. Germline CDR1 reads SEHNR; CDR2 reads FQNEAQ (reference sequence). Between the trimmed V and J ends, which lost 5 bases and 7 bases, there was a span of 14 bases.

This clonotype was detected ten times or more. This chain uses TRBV7-6 with TRBJ2-3; 12 bases are shared with TRBD2. CDR3 length: 16 residues. V trimming: 2 bases; J trimming: 1 base; junction bases outside the gene matches: 1. CDR1 and CDR2 from the germline V gene are SGHVS and FNYEAQ. CDR3 DNA: TGTGCCAGCAGCTTACGACTAGCGGGGGGCACAGATACGCAGTATTTT. Translated: CASSLRLAGGTDTQYF.